The 27 T cell receptor beta chains listed next were all sequenced from one sample in a study of T-cell reconstitution after alpha-beta-depleted transplantation in children (dated by TCRdb to about 2016). The library was made by PCR. The instrument was an Illumina HiSeq 2500. TCR library preparation used molecular barcoding, with unique molecular identifiers applied to normalize quantification of the TCRbeta repertoire. TCRdb took the public reads, trimmed them with fastp at Q25, ran MiXCR for clone calling and kept in-frame beta chains. Each CDR3 protein appears once, grouped with its most common genes and DNA. A total of 400,000 to 550,000 distinct CDR3 sequences appear in this sample, 8% to 11% of them only once. The ten largest clones take up around 2% of the sample. Taken with the paper, the label for treatment or condition translates to: allogeneic hematopoietic cell transplantation with graft depleted of TCRalphabeta T cells and CD19 B cells.

Sample: PBMCs, taken before TCRalphabeta/CD19-depleted stem cell transplant. The receptors were gathered from a child aged 2-15 years with inherited bone marrow failure, due to receive a stem cell transplant.

This clonotype was counted a few times. The V and J genes are TRBV20-1 and TRBJ2-7, with unresolved D. The CDR3 extends over 12 amino acids. CDR1 and CDR2 (germline): DFQATT, SNEGSKA (reference sequence). V dropped 3 bases and J dropped 2 bases, with 8 bases sitting between them. The chain's CDR3 is CSARDATYEQYF. DNA of the CDR3: TGCAGTGCTAGGGACGCCACCTACGAGCAGTACTTC.

This clonotype was detected ten times or more. The J gene is TRBJ1-2, the V gene TRBV20-1; D is possibly TRBD1 (5 bases). Looked up from germline, CDR1 is DFQATT and CDR2 is SNEGSKA (reference sequence). The V gene lost 7 bases and the J gene lost 8 bases, with 23 bases spanning the gap. The CDR3 totals 14 residues. The CDR3 is CSVSTPAGSRGYTF. The CDR3 DNA follows: TGCAGTGTTTCCACACCCGCAGGGTCTCGCGGCTACACCTTC.

This clonotype was picked up many times. The gene calls are TRBV7-9 and TRBJ1-2, with 8 bases matching TRBD1. This CDR3 region has 17 residues. CDR1 and CDR2 (germline): SEHNR, FQNEAQ (reference sequence). J lost 2 bases, V lost 5 bases, and 13 bases had no gene match. The CDR3 reads CASSMERTGSQNYGYTF. The DNA of the CDR3 is TGTGCCAGCAGCATGGAGAGGACAGGGTCTCAGAACTATGGCTACACCTTC.

This clonotype was found many times. CDR3 sequence reads: CASSGRSIQYF. Written as DNA, the CDR3 is TGTGCCAGCAGCGGACGGAGCATTCAGTACTTC. The chain carries TRBV7-9 and TRBJ2-4, with D unresolved. Trimming took 5 bases from V and 9 from J, leaving 8 bases between them. The CDR3 has 11 residues. Per germline, CDR1 SEHNR and CDR2 FQNEAQ (reference sequence).

This clonotype was observed many times. This sequence joins TRBV7-2 and TRBJ1-6; TRBD1 might be the D (5 bases). The CDR3 contains 14 residues. Germline CDR1 is SGHTA and CDR2 is FQGNSA. Trimming shortened V by 3 bases and J by 8 bases, and 11 bases separated the two germline ends. CDR3 in amino acids: CASSFYRNHSPLHF. For the CDR3, the DNA is TGTGCCAGCAGCTTCTACAGGAATCATTCACCCCTCCACTTT.

As concerns this clonotype: One base away lies a much larger clone, so this may be a sequencing read error. The chain couples TRBV29-1 to TRBJ2-5, with D unclear. V gave up 5 bases and J gave up 2 bases, with 12 bases separating them. In germline, CDR1 is SQVTM, CDR2 ANQGSEA. This CDR3 contains 13 residues. The CDR3 region has the DNA TGCAGCGTTAGTTCTGGACCACAAGAGACCCAGTACTTC. It yields the protein CSVSSGPQETQYF.

V and J are TRBV6-5 and TRBJ2-5; 11 nucleotides line up with TRBD2. V shed 2 bases, J shed 4 bases, and the junction held 15 bases outside the gene matches. Per germline, CDR1 MNHEY and CDR2 SVGAGI. The CDR3 runs 19 residues. CDR3 protein: CASSYTGLAEARGAETQYF. In DNA, the CDR3 is TGTGCCAGCAGTTACACGGGACTAGCGGAGGCCCGCGGGGCAGAGACCCAGTACTTC.

J is TRBJ2-2 and V is TRBV7-2, with D perhaps TRBD1 (6 bases). V lost 5 bases to trimming and J lost 1 base, with 14 bases between them. The CDR3 covers 16 residues. Germline assignment: CDR1 SGHTA and CDR2 FQGNSA. Written as DNA, the CDR3 is TGTGCCAGCAGCGCGCTCCTGGGACAGAACACCGGGGAGCTGTTTTTT. Translated: CASSALLGQNTGELFF.

There are many counts of this clonotype. The chain employs TRBV19 and TRBJ1-5; D is perhaps TRBD1 (5 bases). The CDR3 consists of 13 residues. Germline V lookup: CDR1 LNHDA, CDR2 SQIVND (reference sequence). V was cut by 5 bases and J by 4 bases, with 9 bases left in between. The CDR3 spells CASSGGLNQPQHF. The CDR3 DNA is TGTGCCAGTAGTGGGGGGTTAAATCAGCCCCAGCATTTT.

This clonotype was counted at least ten times. V is TRBV4-3 and J is TRBJ2-3, with 8 nucleotides matching TRBD2. The CDR3 length is 16 residues. The V and J ends lost 3 bases and 3 bases, in that order; junction bases with no gene match: 8. Germline V lookup: CDR1 LGHNA, CDR2 YSLEER. This chain's CDR3 is CASSQKAGVFTDTQYF. For the CDR3, the DNA is TGCGCCAGCAGCCAGAAAGCGGGAGTCTTTACAGATACGCAGTATTTT.

The chain has TRBV5-6 and TRBJ2-5; perhaps TRBD1 as D (5 bases). This CDR3 region has 16 residues. Germline V gene lookup returns CDR1 SGHDT and CDR2 YYEEEE. V lost 1 base to trimming and J lost 3 bases, with 16 bases between them. The CDR3 loop reads CASSLFQGIGKETQYF. As DNA, the CDR3 is TGTGCCAGCAGCTTGTTCCAGGGAATCGGAAAAGAGACCCAGTACTTC.

This clonotype was found many times. The chain couples TRBV20-1 to TRBJ2-7, with D possibly being TRBD1 or TRBD2 (5 bases each). The V end was cut by 6 bases, the J end by 5 bases, with 14 bases between. This CDR3 region has 12 residues. Germline CDR1 DFQATT, CDR2 SNEGSKA (reference sequence). CDR3 region: CSASPGRDEQYF. The CDR3, as DNA: TGCAGTGCGAGTCCGGGACGTGACGAGCAGTACTTC.

The chain couples TRBV28 to TRBJ2-1; D is undetermined. CDR1 and CDR2 (germline): MDHEN, SYDVKM. The CDR3 is 12 amino acids. Trimming shortened V by 5 bases and J by 7 bases, and 9 bases separated the two germline ends. The CDR3 here is CASSLYMNEQFF. The CDR3 DNA is TGTGCCAGCAGTCTGTATATGAATGAGCAGTTCTTC.

At least ten counts were recorded for this clonotype. The chain recombines TRBV6-2 or TRBV6-3 with TRBJ2-7, with 8 bases matching TRBD1. This CDR3 is built from 15 residues. Germline assignment: CDR1 MNHEY and CDR2 SVGEGT. The V gene end was trimmed by 5 bases and the J gene end by 3 bases; junction bases not matched to a gene: 9. The CDR3 reads CASSSPDRGLYEQYF. The CDR3 region has the DNA TGTGCCAGCAGTAGTCCCGACAGGGGACTCTACGAGCAGTACTTC.

This clonotype was counted only a few times. The gene calls are TRBV18 and TRBJ1-6, with D perhaps TRBD1 (6 bases). Germline assignment: CDR1 KGHSH and CDR2 LQKENI. The ends were cut back, 3 bases at V and 9 bases at J, with 18 bases in the middle. This CDR3 is built from 16 residues. CDR3 in amino acids: CASSPGSAGESSPLHF. For the CDR3, the DNA is TGTGCCAGCTCACCTGGATCGGCAGGGGAGTCTTCACCCCTCCACTTT.

The chain uses TRBV5-1 and TRBJ2-6; no definite D call. Germline lookup yields CDR1 SGHRS and CDR2 YFSETQ. The CDR3 is made up of 16 amino acids. V lost 1 base, J lost 3 bases, and 11 bases lay in between. The CDR3 coding sequence is TGCGCCAGCAGCTTGATGGTGCGTTATGGGGCCAACGTCCTGACTTTC. Protein: CASSLMVRYGANVLTF.

This clonotype was counted ten times or more. The rearrangement joins TRBV28 to TRBJ2-1, with 9 bases lining up with TRBD1. Germline assignment: CDR1 MDHEN and CDR2 SYDVKM. The CDR3 extends over 16 amino acids. The junction had 7 bases not matched to a gene; V was cut back by 5 bases and J by 2 bases. CDR3 region: CASSPGQGMPYNEQFF. For the CDR3, the DNA is TGTGCCAGCAGTCCCGGACAGGGGATGCCCTACAATGAGCAGTTCTTC.

This clonotype was found many times. V usage is TRBV29-1 and J usage is TRBJ2-1; a weak D match, TRBD2 (5 bases). The CDR3 covers 17 residues. In germline, CDR1 is SQVTM, CDR2 ANQGSEA. The V and J ends lost 1 base and 0 bases respectively, with 16 bases between them. Here the CDR3 DNA reads TGCAGCGTTGAAGGCCTCCCCGGGAAGGGCTCCTACAATGAGCAGTTCTTC. Its protein product is CSVEGLPGKGSYNEQFF.

The sample holds many counts of this clonotype. The rearrangement joins TRBV29-1 to TRBJ1-2; 7 bases align to TRBD1. Trimming took 6 bases from V and 4 from J; bases not matched to a gene: 8. Germline-derived CDR1 and CDR2 are SQVTM and ANQGSEA. CDR3 length equals 13 residues. CDR3 protein: CSVVTGVGYGYTF. The DNA of the CDR3 is TGCAGCGTAGTTACAGGGGTCGGCTATGGCTACACCTTC.

CDR3 amino acids: CASSEGQGGIYEQYF. CDR3 sequence (DNA): TGTGCCAGCAGTGAAGGACAGGGGGGAATCTACGAGCAGTACTTC. The rearrangement links TRBV2 to TRBJ2-7, with 9 positions matching TRBD1. The germline gives CDR1 SNHLY, CDR2 FYNNEI. The CDR3 has 15 amino acids. The trim removed 1 base at V and 3 bases at J, leaving 4 bases unmatched.

There are many counts of this clonotype. Written as DNA, the CDR3 is TGCGCCAGCAGCTTGTCAACTAGCGCTTACAATGAGCAGTTCTTC. Translated: CASSLSTSAYNEQFF. The chain employs TRBV5-1 and TRBJ2-1; TRBD2 matches at 7 bases. Trimming at V came to 1 base and at J to 4 bases, leaving 5 bases not matched to a gene. There are 15 residues in the CDR3. Germline CDR1 SGHRS, CDR2 YFSETQ.

This clonotype was found many times. The chain employs TRBV7-9 and TRBJ2-5; D gene ambiguous. Trimming cost V 1 base and J 4 bases, with 13 bases left between them. The CDR3 has 15 residues. Germline V gene lookup returns CDR1 SEHNR and CDR2 FQNEAQ (reference sequence). CDR3 nucleotides: TGTGCCAGCAGCTTAGGGCGTTCCGTCTTAGAGACCCAGTACTTC. The encoded protein is CASSLGRSVLETQYF.

This clonotype was counted once. The germline gene is not matched at one end of the junction; a read error may be the cause. The chain couples TRBV9 to TRBJ2-2; TRBD2 matches at 7 bases. There are 16 residues in the CDR3. Germline V gives CDR1 SGDLS, CDR2 YYNGEE. The DNA for the CDR3 is TGTGCCAGCAGCGTCCTAGCGGCTACGAACATCGGGGAGCTGTTTTTT. This sequence encodes CASSVLAATNIGELFF.

This clonotype was seen at least ten times. The rearrangement uses TRBV10-2 and TRBJ1-1; 8 bases are a match to TRBD1. Germline CDR1 reads WSHSY; CDR2 reads SAAADI. Germline trimming cut 3 bases from V and 4 bases from J; bases unmatched to any gene: 1. This CDR3 is built from 13 residues. This CDR3 is CASSDDRGTEAFF. The CDR3 DNA sequence: TGCGCCAGCAGTGACGACAGGGGCACTGAAGCTTTCTTT.

This clonotype has ten or more counts. The chain has TRBV2 and TRBJ1-4; no definite D call. The CDR3 spans 14 residues. Trimming shortened V by 1 base and J by 0 bases, and 3 bases separated the two germline ends. Germline V lookup: CDR1 SNHLY, CDR2 FYNNEI. The CDR3 DNA is TGTGCCAGCAGTGAAGATGCAACTAATGAAAAACTGTTTTTT. Translation gives CASSEDATNEKLFF.

The rearrangement links TRBV27 to TRBJ2-5, with D possibly matching TRBD1 (6 bases). Germline V gene data show CDR1 as MNHEY and CDR2 as SMNVEV (reference sequence). V dropped 3 bases and J dropped 4 bases, with 9 bases sitting between them. The CDR3 consists of 13 residues. CDR3 sequence reads: CASSFRGSETQYF. The CDR3 nucleotides read TGTGCCAGCAGTTTCAGGGGATCAGAGACCCAGTACTTC.

J is TRBJ1-1 and V is TRBV12-3 or TRBV12-4; no firm D call. The CDR3 has 15 amino acids. V shed 1 base and J shed 8 bases, with 17 bases lying between them. Here the CDR3 reads CASSLGKGRGPEAFF. The DNA for the CDR3 is TGTGCCAGCAGTTTAGGTAAAGGGAGAGGTCCGGAAGCTTTCTTT.